This T cell receptor beta chain originates from a study of T cell repertoires in cytomegalovirus infection. Across the whole study: Evidence of both CMV infection and a matching HLA type came from public TCR beta signatures. Whole-study findings and limits: Ex vivo responses were dominated by HLA-C-restricted CMV-specific TCR beta clonotypes. Identification of carriers of CMV plus the relevant HLA was achieved through cumulative public TCR beta family frequency.

This clonotype was seen repeatedly, ten times or more. What it binds is unknown. Per the germline V gene, CDR1 is SGHRS and CDR2 is YFSETQ. This CDR3 has 16 amino acids. V was clipped by 0 bases and J by 0 bases, with 12 bases between them. TCRdb itself ran the reads through MiXCR, one entry per CDR3 protein. The table shows approximately 170,000 distinct CDR3 sequences, with about 15% occurring only once. The TCR sequence derives from a human donor in good health (CMV status not recorded). Some clones in this sample may be carry-over from other donors' samples. The sequencing input was PBMCs. The chain carries TRBV5-1 and TRBJ1-1, with a possible D match to TRBD1 (5 bases). CDR3 protein: CASSLVGRKMNTEAFF. The DNA of the CDR3 is TGCGCCAGCAGCTTGGTGGGACGGAAGATGAACACTGAAGCTTTCTTT.